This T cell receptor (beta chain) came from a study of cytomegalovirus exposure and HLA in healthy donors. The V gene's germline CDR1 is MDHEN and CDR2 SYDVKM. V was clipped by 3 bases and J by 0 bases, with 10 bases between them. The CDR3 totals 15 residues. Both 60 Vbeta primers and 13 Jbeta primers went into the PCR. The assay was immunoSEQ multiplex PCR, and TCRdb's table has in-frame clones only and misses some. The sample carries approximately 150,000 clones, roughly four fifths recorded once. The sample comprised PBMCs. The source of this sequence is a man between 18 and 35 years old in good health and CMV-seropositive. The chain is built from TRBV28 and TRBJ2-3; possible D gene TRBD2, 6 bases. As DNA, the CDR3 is TGTGCCAGCAGTTTGAGGGGAGGAAGCACAGATACGCAGTATTTT. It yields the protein CASSLRGGSTDTQYF.